The T cell receptor (beta chain) described here comes from a study of CD8 T cells in ankylosing spondylitis. On this clonotype: Its antigen is unidentified.

TCRdb re-called the 5' RACE reads through MiXCR, storing one row per CDR3 protein. The table includes under 300,000 distinct CDR3 sequences, 18% detected once. Trimming pared 5 bases from V and 3 bases from J, leaving 18 bases between. The germline CDR1 and CDR2 sequences are SGHRS and YFSETQ. The CDR3 runs to 15 residues. Study observations and caveats: The clones that were linked to disease were reported to be significantly enriched in matched synovial fluid samples from ankylosing spondylitis patients. In the blood and synovial fluid of reactive arthritis, some motif variants had been previously reported.

The specimen was blood, either unsorted or a sorted T cell fraction (not recorded which). The clonotype was recovered from a male donor with ankylosing spondylitis or in good health (not recorded which). The rearrangement joins TRBV5-1 to TRBJ2-7; a possible D gene is TRBD2 (5 bases). DNA for the CDR3: TGCGCCAGCAGACCTGGACTGGGAATGAGCTACGAGCAGTACTTC. This translates into CASRPGLGMSYEQYF.